These T cell receptor beta chains were read from a single sample in a study of control samples from healthy donors and cancer patients. TCRdb's table, derived via immunoSEQ multiplex PCR, lists solely in-frame clones and lacks some. The table shows just under 100,000 clones, with 85% to 95% occurring only once. Sample: blood. The receptors derive from a man in his late teens or twenties in good health. Each CDR3 is given with its conserved first and last residue. The D gene is left open where the match is weak. Expanded clones are given a class, and other clones once, few, many or no size at all.

abundance: NA
v_gene: TRBV7-9
j_gene: TRBJ2-2
d_gene: TRBD2
len: 16
CDR3aa: CASSATSGSLSGELFF
CDR3nt: TGTGCCAGCAGCGCCACTAGCGGGAGCCTCTCCGGGGAGCTGTTTTTT

abundance: once
v_gene: TRBV27
j_gene: TRBJ1-5
d_gene: NA
len: 15
CDR3aa: CASSYSGSLNQPQHF
CDR3nt: TGTGCCAGCAGTTACTCCGGGAGCCTGAATCAGCCCCAGCATTTT

abundance: once
v_gene: TRBV6-5
j_gene: TRBJ2-7
d_gene: NA
len: 13
CDR3aa: CASSYRQTYEQYF
CDR3nt: TGTGCCAGCAGTTACCGACAGACCTACGAGCAGTACTTC

abundance: NA
v_gene: TRBV19
j_gene: TRBJ1-2
d_gene: NA
len: 17
CDR3aa: CASSSWTDTSLIYGYTF
CDR3nt: TGTGCCAGTAGTAGCTGGACGGACACCTCCCTGATCTATGGCTACACCTTC

abundance: NA
v_gene: TRBV27
j_gene: TRBJ2-7
d_gene: NA
len: 15
CDR3aa: CASSLISQDTYEQYF
CDR3nt: TGTGCCAGCAGTTTAATTTCCCAGGATACCTACGAGCAGTACTTC

abundance: NA
v_gene: TRBV4-1
j_gene: TRBJ1-4
d_gene: TRBD1
len: 14
CDR3aa: CASSLRQGNEKLFF
CDR3nt: TGCGCCAGCAGCCTAAGACAGGGGAATGAAAAACTGTTTTTT

abundance: NA
v_gene: TRBV7-9
j_gene: TRBJ2-7
d_gene: NA
len: 15
CDR3aa: CASSLVEGDPYEQYF
CDR3nt: TGTGCCAGCAGCTTAGTAGAGGGGGACCCCTACGAGCAGTACTTC

abundance: NA
v_gene: TRBV18
j_gene: TRBJ2-5
d_gene: NA
len: 16
CDR3aa: CASSPLAEAPQETQYF
CDR3nt: TGTGCCAGCTCACCACTGGCAGAAGCTCCCCAAGAGACCCAGTACTTC

abundance: NA
v_gene: TRBV27
j_gene: TRBJ1-1
d_gene: NA
len: 15
CDR3aa: CASRGNRLPNTEAFF
CDR3nt: TGTGCCAGCAGGGGGAACAGATTGCCGAACACTGAAGCTTTCTTT

abundance: NA
v_gene: TRBV6-5
j_gene: TRBJ2-1
d_gene: TRBD2
len: 14
CDR3aa: CASNRLAGNNEQFF
CDR3nt: TGTGCCAGCAATAGACTAGCGGGGAACAATGAGCAGTTCTTC

abundance: once
v_gene: TRBV9
j_gene: TRBJ2-1
d_gene: NA
len: 10
CDR3aa: CASGGDEQFF
CDR3nt: TGTGCCAGCGGAGGGGATGAGCAGTTCTTC

abundance: NA
v_gene: TRBV5-1
j_gene: TRBJ1-5
d_gene: TRBD1
len: 14
CDR3aa: CASSLETGNQPQHF
CDR3nt: TGCGCCAGCAGCTTGGAGACAGGGAATCAGCCCCAGCATTTT

abundance: NA
v_gene: TRBV7-8
j_gene: TRBJ1-2
d_gene: NA
len: 13
CDR3aa: CASSFADSYGYTF
CDR3nt: TGTGCCAGCAGCTTCGCAGACAGCTATGGCTACACCTTC

abundance: once
v_gene: TRBV6-2/TRBV6-3
j_gene: TRBJ2-1
d_gene: TRBD2
len: 14
CDR3aa: CASSFGTSVNEQFF
CDR3nt: TGTGCCAGCAGTTTCGGGACTAGCGTTAATGAGCAGTTCTTC

abundance: NA
v_gene: TRBV3-1/TRBV3-2
j_gene: TRBJ1-1
d_gene: TRBD1
len: 17
CDR3aa: CASSQATGVLGNTEAFF
CDR3nt: TGTGCCAGCAGCCAGGCGACAGGGGTTTTAGGAAACACTGAAGCTTTCTTT

abundance: NA
v_gene: TRBV18
j_gene: TRBJ1-2
d_gene: TRBD1
len: 14
CDR3aa: CASSNYGTGDGYTF
CDR3nt: TGTGCCAGCTCGAATTACGGGACAGGGGACGGCTACACCTTC

abundance: NA
v_gene: TRBV10-3
j_gene: TRBJ2-7
d_gene: TRBD1
len: 14
CDR3aa: CAISTGTEGYEQYF
CDR3nt: TGTGCCATCAGTACCGGGACAGAAGGGTACGAGCAGTACTTC

abundance: NA
v_gene: TRBV21-1
j_gene: TRBJ1-1
d_gene: NA
len: 16
CDR3aa: CASSSPGNVRRTEAFF
CDR3nt: TGTGCCAGCAGCTCTCCGGGGAACGTACGTCGCACTGAAGCTTTCTTT

abundance: NA
v_gene: TRBV12-3/TRBV12-4
j_gene: TRBJ2-3
d_gene: NA
len: 12
CDR3aa: CASSLYLAELYF
CDR3nt: TGTGCCAGCAGTTTATACTTAGCGGAACTGTATTTT

abundance: NA
v_gene: TRBV10-2
j_gene: TRBJ2-2
d_gene: TRBD2
len: 16
CDR3aa: CASRERGGANTGELFF
CDR3nt: TGCGCCAGCAGAGAGCGGGGGGGAGCGAACACCGGGGAGCTGTTTTTT

abundance: NA
v_gene: TRBV6-5
j_gene: TRBJ1-1
d_gene: TRBD1
len: 15
CDR3aa: CASSWDRGIGTEAFF
CDR3nt: TGTGCCAGCAGCTGGGACAGGGGGATTGGCACTGAAGCTTTCTTT

abundance: once
v_gene: TRBV19
j_gene: TRBJ1-1
d_gene: NA
len: 14
CDR3aa: CASSTQNGGTEAFF
CDR3nt: TGTGCCAGTAGTACGCAAAACGGGGGCACTGAAGCTTTCTTT

abundance: once
v_gene: TRBV18
j_gene: TRBJ1-1
d_gene: TRBD1
len: 15
CDR3aa: CASSPTGQLNTEAFF
CDR3nt: TGTGCCAGCTCACCAACGGGACAGTTGAACACTGAAGCTTTCTTT

abundance: NA
v_gene: TRBV15
j_gene: TRBJ2-7
d_gene: NA
len: 14
CDR3aa: CATSETQGPYEQYF
CDR3nt: TGTGCCACCAGCGAAACCCAGGGGCCCTACGAGCAGTACTTC

abundance: NA
v_gene: TRBV9
j_gene: TRBJ2-1
d_gene: TRBD2
len: 18
CDR3aa: CASSDPLRTSGILGEQFF
CDR3nt: TGTGCCAGCAGTGATCCCCTTAGGACTAGCGGAATATTGGGGGAGCAGTTCTTC

abundance: NA
v_gene: TRBV10-3
j_gene: TRBJ2-7
d_gene: NA
len: 14
CDR3aa: CAISETGITYEQYF
CDR3nt: TGTGCCATCAGTGAAACAGGGATTACCTACGAGCAGTACTTC

abundance: once
v_gene: TRBV18
j_gene: TRBJ2-7
d_gene: TRBD2
len: 14
CDR3aa: CASSPGLGTYEQYF
CDR3nt: TGTGCCAGCTCACCAGGACTAGGCACCTACGAGCAGTACTTC

abundance: NA
v_gene: TRBV10-2
j_gene: TRBJ2-7
d_gene: NA
len: 14
CDR3aa: CASKAGTGTYEQYF
CDR3nt: TGCGCCAGCAAAGCCGGGACTGGGACCTACGAGCAGTACTTC

abundance: NA
v_gene: TRBV7-6
j_gene: TRBJ2-3
d_gene: NA
len: 13
CDR3aa: CASRLDPTDTQYF
CDR3nt: TGTGCCAGCAGATTAGACCCAACAGATACGCAGTATTTT

abundance: NA
v_gene: TRBV6-2/TRBV6-3
j_gene: TRBJ2-3
d_gene: NA
len: 18
CDR3aa: CASSYGRFSPGSTDTQYF
CDR3nt: TGTGCCAGCAGTTACGGCCGCTTTTCTCCGGGGAGCACAGATACGCAGTATTTT

abundance: NA
v_gene: TRBV6-5
j_gene: TRBJ1-5
d_gene: NA
len: 11
CDR3aa: CASMGSQPQHF
CDR3nt: TGTGCCAGCATGGGTAGTCAGCCCCAGCATTTT

abundance: NA
v_gene: TRBV7-8
j_gene: TRBJ1-1
d_gene: NA
len: 13
CDR3aa: CASSLQENTEAFF
CDR3nt: TGTGCCAGCAGCTTACAGGAGAACACTGAAGCTTTCTTT